The entry below describes one TCR beta chain. Its matching antigen is unknown. This CDR3 has 17 amino acids. The V segment lost 0 bases and the J segment 2 bases; nucleotides outside the gene matches: 6. Germline CDR1 and CDR2: SEHNR and FQNEAQ (reference sequence). Deep was the level used in running the assay. The material for each subset, its genomic DNA, was split evenly across several immunoSEQ plates. Per sorted-subset replicate PCR, input was approximately 0.2 ug DNA, representing 30,000 to 35,000 T cell genomes. Assay: immunoSEQ multiplex PCR; the TCRdb copy retains only in-frame clones and omits some. The sample has a few million clones, just over 90% seen once. This record belongs to a study of shared clonotypes between healthy human individuals. Study observations and caveats: It was only blood that was sampled, and tissue repertoires likely differ.

The sequence derives from a man younger than 35 in good health. Some clones in this sample may be carry-over from other donors' samples. What was sequenced was naive CD4+ T cells from PBMCs. As to subset: CD45RA+ positively selected. This chain joins TRBV7-9 and TRBJ2-4; the match to TRBD1 covers 8 bases. CDR3 protein: CASSLAGTGWTKNIQYF. CDR3 DNA sequence: TGTGCCAGCAGCTTAGCGGGGACAGGATGGACCAAAAACATTCAGTACTTC.